This is a list of T cell receptor beta chains from one sample in a study of blood T cell repertoires in COVID-19. Using immunoSEQ multiplex PCR, the repertoire was profiled, and TCRdb retains in-frame clones only, with some absent. The table records fewer than 200,000 clones, approximately 92% of them present only once. Source material: peripheral blood. These receptors were taken from a woman in her fifties or sixties with acute or convalescent COVID-19. Each CDR3 is given with its conserved first and last residue. Clone size, where shown, is once, few, many, or a class for clones that have expanded.

>.|TRBJ2-3|16|TRBV9
CASSVGIGQATDTQYF
>.|TRBJ2-3|14|TRBV7-9
CASSSPGSINTQYF
>.|TRBJ2-7|13|TRBV7-2
CASSLYEAYEQYF
>.|TRBJ2-3|12|TRBV2
CASSDWRDTQYF
>.|TRBJ2-1|11|TRBV7-3
CASSINNEQFF
>.|TRBJ2-5|15|TRBV28
CASSFLGQVQETQYF
>once|TRBJ2-7|15|TRBV11-3
CASSLETGLDYEQYF
>.|TRBJ2-1|15|TRBV28
CASLGGTRDSNEQFF
>.|TRBJ2-7|15|TRBV19
CASSPGSGQFYEQYF
>.|TRBJ1-2|13|TRBV6-5
CASSTHRGYGYTF
>.|TRBJ2-1|16|TRBV27
CASSPQGQRVAVEQFF
>.|TRBJ1-4|15|TRBV27
CASRRSGQGDEKLFF
>.|TRBJ1-1|14|TRBV29-1
CSVAGGGAGTEAFF
>.|TRBJ2-3|17|TRBV27
CASSQGAGQPSTDTQYF
>.|TRBJ2-1|17|TRBV4-3
CASSQGRILAGDNEQFF
>once|TRBJ2-7|14|TRBV6-2/TRBV6-3
CASSYVGGPSEQYF
>few|TRBJ2-3|20|TRBV7-9
CASSTDRSFFGDRDTDTQYF
>.|TRBJ1-1|13|TRBV10-1
CASSLDTNTEAFF
>.|TRBJ2-5|14|TRBV30
CAWSFHSAGETQYF
>.|TRBJ2-7|12|TRBV29-1
CSVRETVYEQYF
>.|TRBJ2-2|17|TRBV7-9
CASSLSGTGENTGELFF
>.|TRBJ1-1|15|TRBV6-5
CASSFTPEYGTEAFF
>.|TRBJ1-3|14|TRBV6-5
CASRPGTSGNTIYF
>.|TRBJ2-3|16|TRBV28
CASRKTSGRWADTQYF
>.|TRBJ1-5|15|TRBV30
CAWSVGGVSNQPQHF